Below, 17 T cell receptor beta chains from the same sample are listed, as sequenced in a study of Ad26.COV2.S vaccination and SARS-CoV-2 variants. The protocol was immunoSEQ multiplex PCR, while the TCRdb copy is restricted to in-frame clones and leaves out a portion. The sample carries about 350,000 clones, about 89% recorded once. As for treatment: some 20 received Ad26.COV2.S at low or high dose, single or two shots; five or six received placebo; per-sample allocation not given. Following the first vaccine or placebo injection, samples were taken on day 63. Specimen: peripheral blood, collected in a trial of Ad26.COV2.S vaccine versus placebo. Every receptor here comes from a person between 18 and 65 years old who received the Ad26.COV2.S COVID-19 vaccine or a placebo.

V usage is TRBV27 and J usage is TRBJ2-2, with D unresolved. Germline CDR1 is MNHEY and CDR2 is SMNVEV (reference sequence). This CDR3 spans 16 amino acids. Trimming took 5 bases from V and 0 from J, leaving 13 bases between them. CDR3 in amino acids: CASSPNPDPNTGELFF. CDR3 coding DNA: TGTGCCAGCAGTCCGAACCCTGATCCGAACACCGGGGAGCTGTTTTTT.

The genes are TRBV28 and TRBJ1-2, with a tentative D call TRBD1 (5 bases). This CDR3 has 13 amino acids. V was cut by 3 bases and J by 2 bases, with 7 bases left in between. Germline V gene sequence: CDR1 MDHEN, CDR2 SYDVKM. DNA of the CDR3: TGTGCCAGCAGTTTTGGACAAAACTATGGCTACACCTTC. It is translated as CASSFGQNYGYTF.

This clone was recorded once. The V call is TRBV28, the J call TRBJ2-5, with 11 nucleotides matching TRBD1. Germline V gives CDR1 MDHEN, CDR2 SYDVKM. The CDR3 is 15 amino acids. Losses at the gene ends were 5 bases for V and 5 bases for J; bases not matched to a gene: 7. Here the CDR3 reads CASSTRTGGLETQYF. CDR3 nucleotide sequence: TGTGCCAGCAGTACCCGGACAGGGGGCTTGGAGACCCAGTACTTC.

The gene calls are TRBV7-6 and TRBJ1-1; D might be TRBD1 (5 bases). Germline CDR1 and CDR2: SGHVS and FNYEAQ. The CDR3 runs 14 residues. V dropped 2 bases and J dropped 1 base, with 8 bases sitting between them. The DNA for the CDR3 is TGTGCCAGCAGCTTACTCGGGGGGAACACTGAAGCTTTCTTT. Amino acid sequence: CASSLLGGNTEAFF.

The gene calls are TRBV6-2 or TRBV6-3 and TRBJ2-3, with D perhaps TRBD2 (5 bases). The CDR3 runs to 14 residues. V lost 5 bases and J 7 bases, leaving 16 bases between the germline ends. The germline CDR1 and CDR2 sequences are MNHEY and SVGEGT. CDR3 nucleotides: TGTGCCAGCAGTACCCTGGGGAGAAGGAATACGCAGTATTTT. Translation gives CASSTLGRRNTQYF.

This clone was picked up one time. V usage is TRBV28 and J usage is TRBJ2-7; no reliable D call. V gave up 2 bases and J gave up 5 bases, with 16 bases separating them. This CDR3 contains 15 residues. Germline V gene data show CDR1 as MDHEN and CDR2 as SYDVKM. The CDR3 DNA sequence: TGTGCCAGCAGTTTAGTCCAGGTGGGAAACCACGAGCAGTACTTC. It translates to CASSLVQVGNHEQYF. Variable domain in full (rest from reference TRBV28 and TRBJ2-7): DVKVTQSSRYLVKRTGEKVFLECVQDMDHENMFWYRQDPGLGLRLIYFSYDVKMKEKGDIPEGYSVSREKKERFSLILESASTNQTSMYLCASSLVQVGNHEQYFGPGTRLTVT.

The rearrangement links TRBV28 to TRBJ1-6; D gene uncertain. The germline V gene encodes CDR1 MDHEN and CDR2 SYDVKM. The CDR3 spans 16 residues. V lost 4 bases to trimming and J lost 0 bases, with 10 bases between them. CDR3 region: CASSSHGSSYNSPLHF. The CDR3 DNA follows: TGTGCCAGCAGTTCCCATGGGAGCTCCTATAATTCACCCCTCCACTTT.

On this clone itself: Sequence at one end of the junction differs from germline and may be a read error. The genes are TRBV4-3 and TRBJ1-2; D is perhaps TRBD1 (6 bases). The germline CDR1 and CDR2 sequences are LGHNA and YSLEER. The length of the CDR3 is 13 residues. The CDR3 spells CASSQSGGDTTVF. The CDR3 DNA sequence: TGCGCCAGCAGCCAATCCGGGGGGGACACTACTGTCTTC.

J is TRBJ2-3 and V is TRBV3-1 (or the pseudogene TRBV3-2); D call uncertain. Germline V lookup: CDR1 LGHDT, CDR2 YNNKEL (reference sequence). The CDR3 contains 15 residues. The V end lost 0 bases, the J end lost 4 bases, and 11 bases lay between the germline ends. The CDR3 is CASSQEQQFSDTQYF. DNA for the CDR3: TGTGCCAGCAGCCAAGAACAGCAGTTCTCAGATACGCAGTATTTT.

V is TRBV3-1 (or the pseudogene TRBV3-2) and J is TRBJ1-5; D unresolved. The V end lost 0 bases, the J end lost 5 bases, and 5 bases lay between the germline ends. The CDR3 spans 13 residues. The germline V gene has CDR1 LGHDT and CDR2 YNNKEL (reference sequence). Here the CDR3 DNA reads TGTGCCAGCAGCCAAGATGGGGATCAGCCCCAGCATTTT. Translation: CASSQDGDQPQHF.

The CDR3: CASSYAGTNPYGYTF. CDR3 DNA sequence: TGTGCCAGCAGTTACGCCGGGACAAACCCCTATGGCTACACCTTC. The genes are TRBV6-2 or TRBV6-3 and TRBJ1-2; D perhaps matches TRBD1 (6 bases). The germline gives CDR1 MNHEY, CDR2 SVGEGT. The CDR3 is made up of 15 amino acids. Trimming removed 2 bases from V and 4 bases from J, with 14 bases in between.

The rearrangement links TRBV3-1 (or the pseudogene TRBV3-2) to TRBJ1-6; unclear D gene. Trimming shortened V by 2 bases and J by 7 bases, and 9 bases separated the two germline ends. This CDR3 is 14 amino acids long. Germline V gives CDR1 LGHDT, CDR2 YNNKEL (reference sequence). CDR3 region: CASSQFFGNSPLHF. In nucleotides, the CDR3 is TGTGCCAGCAGCCAATTCTTCGGCAATTCACCCCTCCACTTT.

This chain connects TRBV6-1 to TRBJ2-5; TRBD2 aligns across 12 bases. CDR1 and CDR2 (germline): MNHNS, SASEGT. J lost 5 bases, V lost 4 bases, and 8 bases had no gene match. This CDR3 is built from 16 residues. DNA of the CDR3: TGTGCCAGCAGTGCCCCTCTAGCGGGGGGGTACGAGACCCAGTACTTC. Its translation is CASSAPLAGGYETQYF.

The rearrangement links TRBV28 to TRBJ2-1; D not certain. In germline, CDR1 is MDHEN, CDR2 SYDVKM. The V end lost 3 bases, the J end lost 4 bases, and 7 bases lay between the germline ends. This CDR3 comprises 13 residues. CDR3 nucleotide sequence: TGTGCCAGCAGTTTTCCAGGTTACAATGAGCAGTTCTTC. Amino acid sequence: CASSFPGYNEQFF.

J is TRBJ1-2 and V is TRBV5-1, with 8 bases matching TRBD1. The germline CDR1 and CDR2 sequences are SGHRS and YFSETQ. This CDR3 region has 15 residues. J gave up 4 bases and V 4 bases, and 9 bases lay outside the gene matches. CDR3 nucleotide sequence: TGCGCCAGCAGCATTGGACAGGGCAGTTTCTATGGCTACACCTTC. Its protein product is CASSIGQGSFYGYTF.

This chain joins TRBV7-6 and TRBJ1-3; no clear D gene. V lost 1 base, J lost 0 bases, and 7 bases lay in between. The CDR3 totals 15 residues. Looked up from germline, CDR1 is SGHVS and CDR2 is FNYEAQ. DNA of the CDR3: TGTGCCAGCAGCTTAGACAGTTACTCTGGAAACACCATATATTTT. Translated, it gives CASSLDSYSGNTIYF. Drawing the rest from reference TRBV7-6 and TRBJ1-3, the complete variable domain is GAGVSQSPRYKVTKRGQDVALRCDPISGHVSLYWYRQALGQGPEFLTYFNYEAQQDKSGLPNDRFSAERPEGSISTLTIQRTEQRDSAMYRCASSLDSYSGNTIYFGEGSWLTVV.

This chain joins TRBV7-9 and TRBJ1-2; 7 positions match TRBD1. Trimming at V came to 5 bases and at J to 4 bases, leaving 4 bases not matched to a gene. Germline V gene lookup returns CDR1 SEHNR and CDR2 FQNEAQ (reference sequence). The length of the CDR3 is 13 residues. CDR3 coding DNA: TGTGCCAGCAGCAGATGGGACAGCTATGGCTACACCTTC. This encodes CASSRWDSYGYTF.